This T cell receptor beta chain came from a study of CD4 and CD8 cells across lung adenocarcinoma regions. Samples came from patients with localized non-small cell lung adenocarcinoma. Germline V gene data show CDR1 as MNHEY and CDR2 as SVGEGT. This CDR3 has 14 residues. A word on this clonotype: At one of its ends the junction is not consistent with the germline gene, which may arise from a read error.

A single record per CDR3 protein comes from TCRdb applying MiXCR to the PCR reads. The table has approximately 12,000 distinct CDR3 sequences, around half seen once; the top ten hold 20% to 30%. The J gene is TRBJ2-2, the V gene TRBV6-2 or TRBV6-3; D may match TRBD1 or TRBD2 (5 bases each). This receptor was obtained from a female donor with lung adenocarcinoma. The CD4 and CD8 labels of this study may be unreliable. Material: CD8+ T cells from the margin of a lung tumor. The CDR3 sequence is CASSSSMNTGALFF. CDR3 bases: TGTGCCAGCAGTTCCTCCATGAACACCGGGGCGCTGTTTTTT.